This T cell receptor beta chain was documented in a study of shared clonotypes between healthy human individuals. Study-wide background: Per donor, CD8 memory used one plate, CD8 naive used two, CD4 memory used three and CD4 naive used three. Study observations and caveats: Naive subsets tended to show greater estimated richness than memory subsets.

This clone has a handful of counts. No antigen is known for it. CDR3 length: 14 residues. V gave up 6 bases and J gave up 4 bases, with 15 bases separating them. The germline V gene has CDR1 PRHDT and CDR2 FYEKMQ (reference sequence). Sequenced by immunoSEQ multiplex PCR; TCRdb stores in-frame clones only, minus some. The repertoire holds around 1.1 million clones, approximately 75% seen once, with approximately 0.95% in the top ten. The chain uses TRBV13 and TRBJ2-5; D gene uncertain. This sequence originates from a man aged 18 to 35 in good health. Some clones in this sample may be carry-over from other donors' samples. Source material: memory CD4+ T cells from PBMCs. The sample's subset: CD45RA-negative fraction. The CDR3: CASRINHAIETQYF. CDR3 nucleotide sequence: TGTGCCAGCAGAATAAACCATGCTATAGAGACCCAGTACTTC.